A single sample is the source of the 12 T cell receptor beta chains below, sequenced in a study of blood T cell repertoires in COVID-19. The repertoire was sequenced with immunoSEQ multiplex PCR; TCRdb's copy has only in-frame clones and lacks some. The table shows 200,000 to 250,000 clones, with 82% occurring only once. The sample consisted of PBMCs or T cells enriched from blood (not recorded which). Receptors were obtained from a woman in her sixties who had recovered from COVID-19.

V usage is TRBV2 and J usage is TRBJ2-1; D might be TRBD2 (6 bases). Germline-derived CDR1 and CDR2 are SNHLY and FYNNEI. This CDR3 has 13 residues. V was cut by 6 bases and J by 12 bases, with 18 bases left in between. The CDR3 bases are TGTGCCAGCAGAGCCAGAGTCCTGGGGGGGCAGTTCTTC. It specifies CASRARVLGGQFF.

The chain carries TRBV7-9 and TRBJ2-1, with TRBD2 matching 7 bases. The CDR3 runs 14 residues. Per germline, CDR1 SEHNR and CDR2 FQNEAQ (reference sequence). V lost 5 bases and J lost 4; bases outside the gene matches: 5. This chain's CDR3 is CASSPGTTYNEQFF. The DNA for the CDR3 is TGTGCCAGCAGCCCCGGGACTACTTACAATGAGCAGTTCTTC.

The rearrangement uses TRBV9 and TRBJ1-1; D call uncertain. The germline CDR1 and CDR2 sequences are SGDLS and YYNGEE. This CDR3 is built from 13 residues. V gave up 3 bases and J gave up 3 bases, with 9 bases separating them. This chain's CDR3 is CASSGGVDTEAFF. The CDR3 coding sequence is TGTGCCAGCAGCGGCGGGGTGGACACTGAAGCTTTCTTT. The variable domain in full, completed from reference TRBV9 and TRBJ1-1, reads DSGVTQTPKHLITATGQRVTLRCSPRSGDLSVYWYQQSLDQGLQFLIQYYNGEERAKGNILERFSAQQFPDLHSELNLSSLELGDSALYFCASSGGVDTEAFFGQGTRLTVV.

The J gene is TRBJ2-7, the V gene TRBV13; a weak D match, TRBD2 (5 bases). Trimming shortened V by 4 bases and J by 2 bases, and 12 bases separated the two germline ends. The CDR3 loop spans 14 amino acids. Germline CDR1 PRHDT, CDR2 FYEKMQ (reference sequence). The CDR3 loop is CASSSDGGAYEQYF. The CDR3 nucleotides read TGTGCCAGCAGCTCAGACGGAGGCGCCTACGAGCAGTACTTC.

The chain has TRBV10-3 and TRBJ2-5; 9 bases are a match to TRBD2. The CDR3 sequence is 14 residues long. Germline CDR1 is ENHRY and CDR2 is SYGVKD. Trimming cost V 4 bases and J 3 bases; bases outside gene matches: 3. The CDR3 loop is CAISVSGGEETQYF. The CDR3 nucleotides read TGTGCCATCAGTGTTAGCGGGGGTGAAGAGACCCAGTACTTC.

The chain joins TRBV7-6 to TRBJ1-3; D unresolved. The CDR3 extends over 14 amino acids. Germline V lookup: CDR1 SGHVS, CDR2 FNYEAQ. Trimming took off 5 bases at V and 2 bases at J, with 10 bases between the two ends. In nucleotides, the CDR3 is TGTGCCAGCAGCCCGACGACACCTGGAAACACCATATATTTT. Translation gives CASSPTTPGNTIYF.

The chain recombines TRBV6-2 or TRBV6-3 with TRBJ2-5; TRBD2 matches at 8 bases. CDR3 size: 15 residues. V trimming: 5 bases; J trimming: 5 bases; junction bases outside the gene matches: 10. CDR1 is MNHEY and CDR2 is SVGEGT in the germline V gene. The CDR3 DNA is TGTGCCAGCAGTACCGGGACTAGAGTTGTGGAGACCCAGTACTTC. It is translated as CASSTGTRVVETQYF.

The chain uses TRBV10-3 and TRBJ2-7; D gene ambiguous. The CDR3 has 14 residues. V lost 6 bases and J lost 6, with 18 bases in between. Germline V gene lookup returns CDR1 ENHRY and CDR2 SYGVKD. The DNA for the CDR3 is TGTGCCATCAGCGCCGCGGTCCAAAGCGCCGAGCAGTACTTC. It translates to CAISAAVQSAEQYF.

This chain connects TRBV4-3 to TRBJ2-3, with D maybe TRBD2 (7 bases). The V and J ends lost 0 bases and 2 bases respectively, with 15 bases between them. From germline, CDR1 is LGHNA and CDR2 YSLEER. CDR3 length: 17 amino acids. The CDR3 DNA reads as TGCGCCAGCAGCCAAGAGGGGCGGGGGCTCTTCACAGATACGCAGTATTTT. Encoded protein: CASSQEGRGLFTDTQYF.

The CDR3 DNA reads TGTGCCAGCTCACCACTTACGGAAGGTTCGGGCGAGCAGTACTTC. Residues: CASSPLTEGSGEQYF. The gene calls are TRBV18 and TRBJ2-7; D gene ambiguous. Per germline, CDR1 KGHSH and CDR2 LQKENI. V was pared by 1 base and J by 6 bases, with 16 bases between. The CDR3 runs to 15 residues.

The chain is built from TRBV5-4 and TRBJ1-1; D might be TRBD1 (5 bases). V gave up 6 bases and J gave up 4 bases, with 13 bases separating them. The germline V gene encodes CDR1 SGHNT and CDR2 YYREEE (reference sequence). CDR3 length: 13 amino acids. CDR3 bases: TGTGCCAGCATTTCGTGGGGCAGCACTGAAGCTTTCTTT. Translation gives CASISWGSTEAFF.

This clone occurred once. J is TRBJ1-1 and V is TRBV6-5; no clear D gene. This CDR3 spans 15 amino acids. V was cut by 0 bases and J by 0 bases, with 8 bases left in between. The germline V gene encodes CDR1 MNHEY and CDR2 SVGAGI. CDR3 nucleotides: TGTGCCAGCAGTTACTCGAGGTACCTGAACACTGAAGCTTTCTTT. The encoded protein is CASSYSRYLNTEAFF.